These T cell receptor beta chains were read from a single sample in a study of T cell responses to AZD1222 COVID-19 vaccine. This table comes from immunoSEQ multiplex PCR, and its TCRdb copy is limited to in-frame clones, with some not included. The sample lists 65,000 to 95,000 clones, over 75% occurring once. The specimen comprised peripheral blood, sampled 28 days after the second AZD1222 dose. The receptors were gathered from an adult who received the AZD1222 COVID-19 vaccine. Both conserved end residues are part of each CDR3. Fields, in order: V gene, J gene, clone size, CDR3 length, D gene, CDR3 protein, CDR3 DNA. A D gene is named only where the DNA matches it firmly. The size of a clone is reported for some rows only, either as once, few or many, or as a class for expanded clones.

V: TRBV4-1; J: TRBJ2-3; size: .; length: 17; D: TRBD1; CDR3: CASSQGQGPARTDTQYF; DNA: TGCGCCAGCAGCCAAGGACAGGGGCCCGCTCGCACAGATACGCAGTATTTT
V: TRBV27; J: TRBJ1-4; size: few; length: 15; D: .; CDR3: CASRIGQTFNEKLFF; DNA: TGTGCCAGCAGAATCGGACAGACTTTTAATGAAAAACTGTTTTTT
V: TRBV11-3; J: TRBJ2-3; size: few; length: 12; D: .; CDR3: CASSYHTDTQYF; DNA: TGTGCCAGCAGCTACCACACAGATACGCAGTATTTT
V: TRBV6-6; J: TRBJ2-7; size: .; length: 14; D: TRBD1; CDR3: CASTRQGQLYEQYF; DNA: TGTGCCAGCACAAGACAGGGGCAACTATACGAGCAGTACTTC
V: TRBV3-1/TRBV3-2; J: TRBJ2-3; size: .; length: 17; D: TRBD2; CDR3: CASSQGLAGGFADTQYF; DNA: TGTGCCAGCAGCCAAGGTCTAGCGGGGGGGTTCGCAGATACGCAGTATTTT
V: TRBV2; J: TRBJ1-1; size: .; length: 13; D: TRBD1; CDR3: CASSVTGEGEAFF; DNA: TGTGCCAGCAGTGTTACAGGGGAAGGTGAAGCTTTCTTT
V: TRBV6-5; J: TRBJ2-3; size: .; length: 15; D: .; CDR3: CASSYSMGRSDTQYF; DNA: TGTGCCAGCAGTTACTCTATGGGAAGGTCAGATACGCAGTATTTT
V: TRBV5-5; J: TRBJ1-4; size: .; length: 14; D: .; CDR3: CASGPGLMNEKLFF; DNA: TGTGCCAGCGGCCCTGGACTGATGAATGAAAAACTGTTTTTT
V: TRBV4-1; J: TRBJ2-7; size: .; length: 13; D: .; CDR3: CASSQGGRYEQYF; DNA: TGCGCCAGCAGCCAAGGGGGAAGGTACGAGCAGTACTTC
V: TRBV2; J: TRBJ1-3; size: once; length: 14; D: .; CDR3: CATQQPSSGNTIYF; DNA: TGTGCCACCCAACAGCCGAGCTCTGGAAACACCATATATTTT
V: TRBV9; J: TRBJ2-3; size: few; length: 13; D: .; CDR3: CASSVGDSYTQYF; DNA: TGTGCCAGCAGCGTAGGGGACTCCTATACGCAGTATTTT
V: TRBV11-3; J: TRBJ2-3; size: .; length: 15; D: .; CDR3: CASSLGVEPPDTQYF; DNA: TGTGCCAGCAGCTTGGGGGTCGAACCCCCAGATACGCAGTATTTT
V: TRBV19; J: TRBJ1-1; size: .; length: 12; D: .; CDR3: CASSIKDTEAFF; DNA: TGTGCCAGTAGTATAAAGGACACTGAAGCTTTCTTT
V: TRBV7-9; J: TRBJ2-3; size: .; length: 15; D: TRBD2; CDR3: CASTSGLAGTDTQYF; DNA: TGTGCCAGCACCTCGGGGCTAGCGGGCACAGATACGCAGTATTTT
V: TRBV7-6; J: TRBJ1-2; size: .; length: 16; D: .; CDR3: CASSPTGQTGLYGYTF; DNA: TGTGCCAGCAGCCCGACCGGACAGACGGGCCTCTATGGCTACACCTTC
V: TRBV1; J: TRBJ2-5; size: .; length: 14; D: .; CDR3: CTSSQDRLQETQYF; DNA: TGCACCAGCAGCCAAGATCGGCTTCAAGAGACCCAGTACTTC
V: TRBV9; J: TRBJ1-1; size: .; length: 14; D: .; CDR3: CASSVGGAVTEAFF; DNA: TGTGCCAGCAGCGTAGGAGGGGCGGTCACTGAAGCTTTCTTT
V: TRBV5-5; J: TRBJ1-6; size: .; length: 15; D: TRBD1; CDR3: CASSPRGNDNSPLHF; DNA: TGTGCCAGCAGCCCCAGGGGGAATGATAATTCACCCCTCCACTTT
V: TRBV4-2; J: TRBJ2-1; size: .; length: 21; D: .; CDR3: CASSQGGGGQGERGAYNEQFF; DNA: TGTGCCAGCAGCCAAGGGGGAGGAGGACAGGGAGAGCGGGGGGCCTACAATGAGCAGTTCTTC
V: TRBV19; J: TRBJ1-5; size: .; length: 15; D: TRBD1; CDR3: CASSLGTGGNQPQHF; DNA: TGTGCCAGTAGTCTCGGGACAGGGGGAAATCAGCCCCAGCATTTT
V: TRBV9; J: TRBJ1-3; size: .; length: 14; D: .; CDR3: CASSVETNGNTIYF; DNA: TGTGCCAGCAGCGTAGAAACGAATGGAAACACCATATATTTT
V: TRBV27; J: TRBJ1-1; size: once; length: 13; D: TRBD1; CDR3: CASLRQGRTEAFF; DNA: TGTGCCAGCCTAAGACAGGGCAGGACTGAAGCTTTCTTT
V: TRBV2; J: TRBJ2-2; size: .; length: 15; D: .; CDR3: CASSEWGEDTGELFF; DNA: TGTGCCAGCAGTGAGTGGGGTGAGGACACCGGGGAGCTGTTTTTT
V: TRBV28; J: TRBJ1-5; size: once; length: 16; D: TRBD1; CDR3: CASSLRTGPGNQPQHF; DNA: TGTGCCAGCAGTTTACGGACAGGTCCTGGCAATCAGCCCCAGCATTTT
V: TRBV5-5; J: TRBJ1-2; size: medium-sized; length: 17; D: TRBD1; CDR3: CASSLTDRGRSGYGYTF; DNA: TGTGCCAGCAGCTTGACGGACAGGGGGCGGAGTGGCTATGGCTACACCTTC
V: TRBV7-7; J: TRBJ2-2; size: .; length: 15; D: .; CDR3: CASSLSGFGTGELFF; DNA: TGTGCTAGCAGCTTGTCGGGGTTCGGCACCGGGGAGCTGTTTTTT
V: TRBV11-3; J: TRBJ2-2; size: .; length: 16; D: TRBD1; CDR3: CASSLRRQGDTGELFF; DNA: TGTGCCAGCAGCTTAAGACGGCAGGGGGACACCGGGGAGCTGTTTTTT
V: TRBV19; J: TRBJ1-2; size: .; length: 14; D: .; CDR3: CASSIGTGNYGYTF; DNA: TGTGCCAGTAGTATTGGGACGGGAAACTATGGCTACACCTTC